One sample yielded the 15 T cell receptor beta chains listed below, sequenced in a study of blood T cell repertoires in COVID-19 (dated by TCRdb to the early 2020s). Library preparation was by the immunoSEQ multiplex PCR assay. TCRdb re-hosts the immuneACCESS table, in-frame sequences only. Its copies lack some clones; in the studies checked, an unresolved V gene accounts for under half of them, and the cause for the rest is not known. For this sample the table gives tens of thousands of clones, of which 76% were detected only once. The ten biggest clones cover approximately 6.8% of the sample. The sample consisted of peripheral blood. The receptors here all came from a woman between 45 and 60 years old with active or convalescent COVID-19.

V gene TRBV19 combines with J gene TRBJ2-1; D uncertain. The V and J ends lost 0 bases and 9 bases respectively, with 12 bases between them. The germline gives CDR1 LNHDA, CDR2 SQIVND (reference sequence). CDR3 size: 14 residues. The CDR3 coding sequence is TGTGCCAGTAGTATAGAGGGCCTCGTGGCTGAGCAGTTCTTC. This codes for CASSIEGLVAEQFF.

The rearrangement links TRBV11-3 to TRBJ1-1; 8 bases are a match to TRBD1. Germline trimming cut 1 base from V and 6 bases from J; bases unmatched to any gene: 4. The CDR3 loop spans 14 amino acids. The V gene's germline CDR1 is SGHNT and CDR2 YENEEA. The DNA of the CDR3 is TGTGCCAGCAGCTTAGGGCAGGGGGCCTCTGAAGCTTTCTTT. Translating gives CASSLGQGASEAFF.

The chain links TRBV2 to TRBJ1-5, with 7 bases fitting TRBD1. Germline lookup yields CDR1 SNHLY and CDR2 FYNNEI. With 6 bases clipped from V and 4 bases from J, the junction kept 9 bases outside the gene matches. The CDR3 has 15 amino acids. CDR3 nucleotide sequence: TGTGCCAGCAGACGACTTGGGACAGAAAATCAGCCCCAGCATTTT. Translating it yields CASRRLGTENQPQHF.

The chain combines TRBV24-1 with TRBJ2-5; 10 bases match TRBD1. Germline V gene lookup returns CDR1 KGHDR and CDR2 SFDVKD. This CDR3 is 15 amino acids long. Trimming at V came to 3 bases and at J to 1 base, leaving 1 base not matched to a gene. CDR3 DNA sequence: TGTGCCACCAGTGATCGGACAGGGGGCCAAGAGACCCAGTACTTC. Encoded protein: CATSDRTGGQETQYF.

CDR3 amino acids: CASSRGTASPLHF. The CDR3 nucleotides read TGTGCCAGCAGCCGTGGGACAGCCTCACCCCTCCACTTT. V gene TRBV6-5 combines with J gene TRBJ1-6, with 7 bases fitting TRBD1. From germline, CDR1 is MNHEY and CDR2 SVGAGI. This CDR3 is built from 13 residues. Trimming at V came to 6 bases and at J to 10 bases, leaving 6 bases not matched to a gene.

The rearrangement joins TRBV5-4 to TRBJ2-2, with 12 positions matching TRBD2. Germline V gene lookup returns CDR1 SGHNT and CDR2 YYREEE (reference sequence). The CDR3 length is 16 residues. V lost 2 bases and J lost 7; bases outside the gene matches: 6. In DNA, the CDR3 is TGTGCCAGCAGCTTCCGACTAGCGGGAGCTGGCGGGGAGCTGTTTTTT. It is translated as CASSFRLAGAGGELFF.

V gene TRBV4-2 combines with J gene TRBJ2-1, with 7 nucleotides matching TRBD2. V was pared by 1 base and J by 1 base, with 16 bases of the junction left unmatched. Per germline, CDR1 LGHNA and CDR2 YNFKEQ. The CDR3 is made up of 20 amino acids. CDR3: CASSQGPGGVSGLSYNEQFF. CDR3 bases: TGTGCCAGCAGCCAAGGCCCCGGAGGGGTTAGCGGGTTATCCTACAATGAGCAGTTCTTC.

The gene calls are TRBV19 and TRBJ1-1; D is unclear. V dropped 6 bases and J dropped 2 bases, with 10 bases sitting between them. The length of the CDR3 is 13 residues. Germline V gene lookup returns CDR1 LNHDA and CDR2 SQIVND (reference sequence). The CDR3 loop is CASRPRFNTEAFF. The DNA of the CDR3 is TGTGCCAGTAGACCTAGGTTTAACACTGAAGCTTTCTTT.

The chain recombines TRBV3-1 (or the pseudogene TRBV3-2) with TRBJ1-2; D gene unclear. Per the germline V gene, CDR1 is LGHDT and CDR2 is YNNKEL (reference sequence). V lost 4 bases and J 9 bases, leaving 15 bases between the germline ends. CDR3 length equals 13 residues. The CDR3 sequence: CASSLGPADSYTF. The CDR3 DNA sequence: TGTGCCAGCAGCCTGGGCCCGGCCGATAGCTACACCTTC.

This clone was observed a single time. The chain has TRBV27 and TRBJ1-3; the match to TRBD1 covers 8 bases. Germline values: CDR1 MNHEY, CDR2 SMNVEV (reference sequence). V was clipped by 5 bases and J by 4 bases; unmatched bases: 7. This CDR3 spans 15 amino acids. CDR3 sequence reads: CASSRGQGGGNTIYF. The DNA of the CDR3 is TGTGCCAGCAGTAGAGGACAGGGTGGCGGAAACACCATATATTTT.

J is TRBJ2-6 and V is TRBV10-3; 11 bases align to TRBD1. This CDR3 has 19 residues. The V and J ends lost 10 bases and 0 bases, in that order; junction bases with no gene match: 14. The germline V gene encodes CDR1 ENHRY and CDR2 SYGVKD. The CDR3 DNA sequence: TGTGCCACCGGACAGGGGGCCCGTCGGATCGGCTCTGGGGCCAACGTCCTGACTTTC. It encodes CATGQGARRIGSGANVLTF.

This chain links TRBV7-3 with TRBJ1-3; no clear D gene. V shed 2 bases and J shed 12 bases, with 17 bases lying between them. The germline gives CDR1 SGHTA, CDR2 FQGTGA. This CDR3 has 14 residues. The CDR3 nucleotides are TGTGCCAGCAGCTTAGACGGCGGTCGGGGTCTCATATATTTT. Its translation: CASSLDGGRGLIYF.

V is TRBV27 and J is TRBJ1-2, with 10 nucleotides matching TRBD1. After removal of 6 bases from V and 4 bases from J, the junction contained 5 bases not matched to a gene. CDR3 size: 14 residues. Germline V gives CDR1 MNHEY, CDR2 SMNVEV (reference sequence). CDR3 DNA: TGTGCCAGCAGCCCTCGGACAGGGGGCTATGGCTACACCTTC. This encodes CASSPRTGGYGYTF.

For this clone: Other nucleotide sequences from this sample produce the same CDR3. The chain uses TRBV24-1 and TRBJ2-1; 11 bases agree with TRBD2. V lost 3 bases and J lost 7; bases outside the gene matches: 7. Germline CDR1 and CDR2: KGHDR and SFDVKD. This CDR3 is built from 16 residues. Here the CDR3 DNA reads TGTGCCACCAGTGATACTACTAGCGGGAGACGAAATGAGCAGTTCTTC. Protein product: CATSDTTSGRRNEQFF.

The genes are TRBV9 and TRBJ1-2; TRBD1 matches at 7 bases. CDR1 is SGDLS, CDR2 YYNGEE, per germline. The ends lost 3 bases at V and 8 bases at J; junction bases unmatched: 10. The CDR3 consists of 14 residues. Written as DNA, the CDR3 is TGTGCCAGCAGCGCCCGGGACAGAAGCTGGGGCTACACCTTC. This encodes CASSARDRSWGYTF.